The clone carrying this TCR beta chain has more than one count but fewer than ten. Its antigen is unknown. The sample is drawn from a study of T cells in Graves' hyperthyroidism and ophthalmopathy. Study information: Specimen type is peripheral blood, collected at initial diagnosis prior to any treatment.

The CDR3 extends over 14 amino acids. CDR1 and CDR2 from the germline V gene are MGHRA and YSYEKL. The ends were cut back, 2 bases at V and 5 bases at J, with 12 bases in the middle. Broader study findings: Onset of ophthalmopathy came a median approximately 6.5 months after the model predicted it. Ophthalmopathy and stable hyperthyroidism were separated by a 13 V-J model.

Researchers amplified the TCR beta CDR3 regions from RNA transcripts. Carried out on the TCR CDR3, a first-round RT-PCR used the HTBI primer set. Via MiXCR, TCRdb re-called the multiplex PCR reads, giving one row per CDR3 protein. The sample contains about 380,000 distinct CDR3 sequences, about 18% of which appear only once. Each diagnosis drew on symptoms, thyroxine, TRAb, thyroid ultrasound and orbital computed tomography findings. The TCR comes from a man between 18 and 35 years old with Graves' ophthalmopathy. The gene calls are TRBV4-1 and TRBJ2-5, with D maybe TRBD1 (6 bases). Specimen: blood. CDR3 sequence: CASSQSGARETQYF. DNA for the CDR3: TGCGCCAGCAGCCAATCAGGGGCGCGGGAGACCCAGTACTTC.